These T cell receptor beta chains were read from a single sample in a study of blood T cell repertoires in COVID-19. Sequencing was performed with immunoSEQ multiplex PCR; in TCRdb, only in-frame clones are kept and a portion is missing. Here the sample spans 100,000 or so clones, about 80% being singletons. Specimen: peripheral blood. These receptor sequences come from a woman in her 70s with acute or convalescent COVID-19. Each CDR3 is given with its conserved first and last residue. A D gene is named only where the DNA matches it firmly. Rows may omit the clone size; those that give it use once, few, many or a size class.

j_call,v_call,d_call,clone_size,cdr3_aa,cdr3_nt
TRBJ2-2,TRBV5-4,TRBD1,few,CATGQTNTGELFF,TGTGCCACGGGACAGACGAACACCGGGGAGCTGTTTTTT
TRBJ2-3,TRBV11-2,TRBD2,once,CASSFTSGGRTDTQYF,TGTGCCAGCAGCTTTACTAGCGGGGGGCGCACAGATACGCAGTATTTT
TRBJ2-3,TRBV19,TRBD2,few,CATLAGFLYF,TGTGCCACCCTAGCGGGCTTTCTGTATTTT
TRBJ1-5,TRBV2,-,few,CASSDPGETVPQHF,TGTGCCAGCAGTGATCCAGGGGAAACAGTTCCCCAGCATTTT
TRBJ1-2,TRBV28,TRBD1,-,CASSSGQGEIYGYTF,TGTGCCAGCAGCTCGGGACAGGGGGAGATCTATGGCTACACCTTC
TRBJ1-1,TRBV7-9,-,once,CASSSPEGWNTEAFF,TGTGCCAGCAGCTCCCCAGAGGGTTGGAACACTGAAGCTTTCTTT
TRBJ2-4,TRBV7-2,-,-,CASSPRVAKNIQYF,TGTGCCAGCAGCCCTCGAGTGGCCAAAAACATTCAGTACTTC
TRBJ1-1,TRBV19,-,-,CASRTPGGTEAFF,TGTGCCAGTCGCACCCCGGGGGGCACTGAAGCTTTCTTT
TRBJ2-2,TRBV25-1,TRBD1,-,CASSELWGTVSAGELFF,TGTGCCAGCAGTGAACTTTGGGGGACAGTTTCGGCCGGGGAGCTGTTTTTT
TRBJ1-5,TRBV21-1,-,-,CASRPQGRGSDRAQHF,TGTGCCAGCAGACCACAGGGAAGGGGGTCCGATCGAGCCCAGCATTTT
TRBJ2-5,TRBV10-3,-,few,CAIRPDFGGETQYF,TGTGCCATCAGGCCGGACTTTGGGGGGGAGACCCAGTACTTC